This passage covers 28 T cell receptor beta chains from one sample sequenced in a study of cytomegalovirus exposure and HLA in healthy donors. With 60 Vbeta and 13 Jbeta primers, the PCR was carried out. The assay was immunoSEQ multiplex PCR, and TCRdb's table has in-frame clones only and misses some. The repertoire has 50,000 to 75,000 clones, over 60% of them found once; the top ten carry roughly 7.1%. The sequenced sample was PBMCs. The receptor set was obtained from a man aged 30 to 39 in good health and CMV-seropositive.

This chain links TRBV5-1 with TRBJ2-5; 14 bases agree with TRBD2. This CDR3 is 16 amino acids long. Per the germline V gene, CDR1 is SGHRS and CDR2 is YFSETQ. V was clipped by 4 bases and J by 4 bases; unmatched bases: 6. CDR3 region: CASSQTSGGASETQYF. For the CDR3, the DNA is TGCGCCAGCAGCCAGACTAGCGGGGGGGCATCAGAGACCCAGTACTTC.

V gene TRBV5-1 combines with J gene TRBJ2-7; 11 nucleotides align to TRBD2. Looked up from germline, CDR1 is SGHRS and CDR2 is YFSETQ. V was pared by 4 bases and J by 5 bases, with 2 bases of the junction left unmatched. This CDR3 spans 13 amino acids. The CDR3 region is CASSMGLADEQYF. The DNA for the CDR3 is TGCGCCAGCAGCATGGGACTAGCGGACGAGCAGTACTTC.

The chain uses TRBV6-4 and TRBJ2-6; 12 bases align to TRBD2. CDR1 and CDR2 (germline): MRHNA, SNTAGT. Trimming removed 4 bases from V and 2 bases from J; junction bases left unmatched: 0. There are 16 residues in the CDR3. CDR3 in amino acids: CASSASGGAGANVLTF. The CDR3 nucleotides are TGTGCCAGCAGTGCTAGCGGGGGGGCTGGGGCCAACGTCCTGACTTTC.

The chain joins TRBV6-5 to TRBJ2-1; 10 bases agree with TRBD2. V dropped 6 bases and J dropped 8; count of bases not matched to a gene: 4. There are 13 residues in the CDR3. Germline V lookup: CDR1 MNHEY, CDR2 SVGAGI. CDR3 protein: CASRSGGDHEQFF. The CDR3 DNA reads TGTGCCAGCAGGAGCGGGGGGGACCATGAGCAGTTCTTC.

The V gene is TRBV10-3, the J gene TRBJ2-7; perhaps TRBD1 as D (6 bases). Trimming removed 2 bases at V and 3 bases at J, with 14 bases between. Germline-derived CDR1 and CDR2 are ENHRY and SYGVKD. The CDR3 is made up of 15 amino acids. CDR3: CAISEGDIQFYEQYF. CDR3 coding DNA: TGTGCCATCAGTGAGGGGGACATCCAATTCTACGAGCAGTACTTC.

The V call is TRBV4-3, the J call TRBJ1-6; perhaps TRBD1 as D (6 bases). From germline, CDR1 is LGHNA and CDR2 YSLEER. The length of the CDR3 is 14 residues. V gave up 0 bases and J gave up 8 bases, with 8 bases separating them. The CDR3 sequence is CASSQDNRDSPLHF. Written as DNA, the CDR3 is TGCGCCAGCAGCCAAGACAACAGGGATTCACCCCTCCACTTT.

V is TRBV7-2 and J is TRBJ1-4, with 9 positions matching TRBD1. V trimming: 1 base; J trimming: 7 bases; junction bases outside the gene matches: 4. Per the germline V gene, CDR1 is SGHTA and CDR2 is FQGNSA. The CDR3 extends over 15 amino acids. This CDR3 reads CASSLGTGAGEKLFF. The CDR3 coding sequence is TGTGCCAGCAGCTTAGGGACAGGGGCGGGTGAAAAACTGTTTTTT.

The chain carries TRBV6-6 and TRBJ2-3, with D tentatively TRBD1 (6 bases). Germline V gene sequence: CDR1 MNHNY, CDR2 SVGAGI (reference sequence). Trimming cost V 11 bases and J 4 bases, with 10 bases left between them. The CDR3 loop spans 11 amino acids. The CDR3 protein is CAVTGADTQYF. The CDR3 DNA reads as TGTGCCGTGACAGGAGCAGATACGCAGTATTTT.

The J gene is TRBJ1-4, the V gene TRBV2; D is unclear. This CDR3 spans 13 amino acids. Per the germline V gene, CDR1 is SNHLY and CDR2 is FYNNEI. The germline V and J ends were trimmed by 4 bases and 7 bases, with 10 bases remaining between them. The CDR3 DNA follows: TGTGCCAGCAGTGCAGAAATTGGTGAAAAACTGTTTTTT. Its protein product is CASSAEIGEKLFF.

The sample holds a few counts of this clone. The chain employs TRBV6-1 and TRBJ1-5; D unresolved. Germline-derived CDR1 and CDR2 are MNHNS and SASEGT. Trimming left V 2 bases short and J 4 bases short, with 9 bases between. This CDR3 region has 14 residues. The CDR3 sequence: CASSERGGNQPQHF. DNA for the CDR3: TGTGCCAGCAGTGAACGAGGAGGTAATCAGCCCCAGCATTTT.

The chain joins TRBV29-1 to TRBJ2-7; 9 positions agree with TRBD1. V trimming: 6 bases; J trimming: 4 bases; junction bases outside the gene matches: 10. The CDR3 spans 14 residues. The germline CDR1 and CDR2 sequences are SQVTM and ANQGSEA. CDR3 protein: CSVAPGQGMYEQYF. As DNA, the CDR3 is TGCAGCGTCGCCCCGGGACAGGGTATGTACGAGCAGTACTTC.

The rearrangement links TRBV27 to TRBJ2-3, with a possible D match to TRBD1 (6 bases). The CDR3 totals 15 residues. V gave up 6 bases and J gave up 2 bases, with 15 bases separating them. Germline V CDR1 and CDR2: MNHEY, SMNVEV (reference sequence). CDR3 nucleotides: TGTGCCAGCAGCCCCGGGACACTAACCACAGATACGCAGTATTTT. Protein sequence: CASSPGTLTTDTQYF.

The V gene is TRBV19, the J gene TRBJ2-1; 11 bases line up with TRBD2. The J segment lost 4 bases and the V segment lost 0 bases, leaving 2 bases of the junction unmatched. Germline assignment: CDR1 LNHDA and CDR2 SQIVND (reference sequence). CDR3 length: 16 amino acids. In nucleotides, the CDR3 is TGTGCCAGTAGTATAGATCTAGCGGGGGGATACAATGAGCAGTTCTTC. Translated, it gives CASSIDLAGGYNEQFF.

This clone was recorded once. This clone may be a read error of a much larger clone one base away. The V and J genes are TRBV6-4 and TRBJ2-1, with 12 bases aligning to TRBD2. This CDR3 is 15 amino acids long. V trimming: 3 bases; J trimming: 5 bases; junction bases outside the gene matches: 2. CDR1 and CDR2 from the germline V gene are MRHNA and SNTAGT. The CDR3 DNA follows: TGTGCCAGCAGTGAACTAGCGGGGGGCAACAATGAGCAGTTCTTC. This gives the protein CASSELAGGNNEQFF.

This clone occurred a few times. The CDR3 protein is CASSEGQGGEKLFF. CDR3 nucleotides: TGCGCCAGCAGCGAGGGACAGGGAGGAGAAAAACTGTTTTTT. The chain has TRBV5-1 and TRBJ1-4, with 9 positions matching TRBD1. Trimming removed 4 bases from V and 8 bases from J; junction bases left unmatched: 6. This CDR3 comprises 14 residues. The germline V gene has CDR1 SGHRS and CDR2 YFSETQ.

The chain employs TRBV6-1 and TRBJ1-2, with TRBD1 as a possible D gene (6 bases). Germline-derived CDR1 and CDR2 are MNHNS and SASEGT. This CDR3 has 12 residues. The V and J ends lost 8 bases and 4 bases respectively, with 11 bases between them. The CDR3 DNA sequence: TGTGCCAGCCAGGGGACAATCTATGGCTACACCTTC. Residues: CASQGTIYGYTF.

The chain uses TRBV9 and TRBJ1-2; 8 bases fit TRBD1. The germline gives CDR1 SGDLS, CDR2 YYNGEE. This CDR3 is 18 amino acids long. With 3 bases clipped from V and 8 bases from J, the junction kept 21 bases outside the gene matches. The DNA for the CDR3 is TGTGCCAGCAGCGACCCACAGGACAGGGTATTAGGCGTCGTAGGCTACACCTTC. Amino acid sequence: CASSDPQDRVLGVVGYTF.

This chain uses TRBV15 with TRBJ2-6; D is possibly TRBD1 (6 bases). This CDR3 contains 16 residues. V was pared by 0 bases and J by 1 base, with 7 bases between. Germline CDR1 reads LNHNV; CDR2 reads YYDKDF (reference sequence). CDR3 residues: CATSRETGSGANVLTF. The CDR3 DNA is TGTGCCACCAGCAGAGAGACAGGTTCTGGGGCCAACGTCCTGACTTTC.

The V gene is TRBV12-5, the J gene TRBJ2-1, with D possibly matching TRBD1 (5 bases). Trimming pared 7 bases from V and 2 bases from J, leaving 24 bases between. There are 18 residues in the CDR3. Germline V gene sequence: CDR1 LGHNT, CDR2 FRNRAP. Written as DNA, the CDR3 is TGTGCTAGTGCTAGGCCCCCCTTCAGGGCCACGGCCTACAATGAGCAGTTCTTC. This sequence encodes CASARPPFRATAYNEQFF.

This sequence joins TRBV5-4 and TRBJ1-6, with D possibly matching TRBD1 (6 bases). Germline V lookup: CDR1 SGHNT, CDR2 YYREEE (reference sequence). The CDR3 loop spans 14 amino acids. V was cut by 4 bases and J by 10 bases, with 15 bases left in between. CDR3 region: CASSPYRVNSPLHF. CDR3 coding DNA: TGTGCCAGCAGCCCCTACAGGGTAAACTCACCCCTCCACTTT.

J is TRBJ1-4 and V is TRBV7-9, with 7 bases matching TRBD1. CDR3 length equals 16 residues. The J segment lost 4 bases and the V segment lost 0 bases, leaving 5 bases of the junction unmatched. Germline V CDR1 and CDR2: SEHNR, FQNEAQ (reference sequence). This chain's CDR3 is CASSLATGDGNEKLFF. The DNA for the CDR3 is TGTGCCAGCAGCTTAGCTACAGGGGATGGTAATGAAAAACTGTTTTTT.

This clone has only one observation. The V gene is TRBV19, the J gene TRBJ1-1; D is possibly TRBD1 (6 bases). This CDR3 region has 13 residues. The V and J ends lost 5 bases and 4 bases respectively, with 11 bases between them. Germline loops: CDR1 LNHDA, CDR2 SQIVND (reference sequence). CDR3 amino acids: CASSLDSPTEAFF. The CDR3, as DNA: TGTGCCAGTAGTCTGGACAGCCCCACTGAAGCTTTCTTT.

The chain has TRBV19 and TRBJ2-3, with D perhaps matching TRBD1 (6 bases). V lost 8 bases to trimming and J lost 2 bases, with 11 bases between them. Germline V gene lookup returns CDR1 LNHDA and CDR2 SQIVND (reference sequence). CDR3 length equals 13 residues. The CDR3 spells CASRPGATDTQYF. The CDR3 DNA reads TGTGCCAGTCGACCAGGGGCCACAGATACGCAGTATTTT.

V and J are TRBV10-3 and TRBJ2-2, with TRBD1 matching 10 bases. This CDR3 has 14 amino acids. V lost 6 bases, J lost 7 bases, and 5 bases stayed unmatched. The germline V gene has CDR1 ENHRY and CDR2 SYGVKD. CDR3 DNA sequence: TGTGCCATCAGCGGACAGGGGGTCGTCGGGGAGCTGTTTTTT. This translates into CAISGQGVVGELFF.

This chain joins TRBV2 and TRBJ2-3, with TRBD2 matching 12 bases. Germline values: CDR1 SNHLY, CDR2 FYNNEI. CDR3 length: 17 amino acids. V shed 4 bases, J shed 8 bases, and the junction held 13 bases outside the gene matches. The DNA of the CDR3 is TGTGCCAGCAGTGTAGCGGGAACTAGCGGGGGGTTCGGTACGCAGTATTTT. Translation: CASSVAGTSGGFGTQYF.

In its sample, this clone was seen once. One end of the junction varies from germline; a read error may be responsible. V usage is TRBV7-7 and J usage is TRBJ2-5; D is ambiguous. CDR1 and CDR2 from the germline V gene are SSHAT and FNYEAQ (reference sequence). The CDR3 spans 13 residues. This chain's CDR3 is CASSLERVETQYF. The CDR3 coding sequence is TGTGCTAGCAGCTTAGAACGGGTCGAGACCCAGTACTTC.

The rearrangement links TRBV11-2 to TRBJ1-4, with a possible D match to TRBD1 (5 bases). Germline V lookup: CDR1 SGHAT, CDR2 FQNNGV. V lost 2 bases to trimming and J lost 1 base, with 8 bases between them. CDR3 length: 15 amino acids. CDR3 loop: CASSLWGGTNEKLFF. The CDR3 region has the DNA TGTGCCAGCAGCTTATGGGGCGGAACTAATGAAAAACTGTTTTTT. The variable domain in full, completed from reference TRBV11-2 and TRBJ1-4, reads EAGVAQSPRYKIIEKRQSVAFWCNPISGHATLYWYQQILGQGPKLLIQFQNNGVVDDSQLPKDRFSAERLKGVDSTLKIQPAKLEDSAVYLCASSLWGGTNEKLFFGSGTQLSVL.

V gene TRBV7-2 combines with J gene TRBJ2-5; 16 bases agree with TRBD2. The junction had 7 bases not matched to a gene; V was cut back by 1 base and J by 5 bases. The CDR3 contains 18 residues. From germline, CDR1 is SGHTA and CDR2 FQGNSA. This chain's CDR3 is CASSLEGLAGGLRETQYF. Here the CDR3 DNA reads TGTGCCAGCAGCTTAGAGGGACTAGCGGGGGGGCTGCGGGAGACCCAGTACTTC.